Shown below are 9 T cell receptor beta chains from a single sample sequenced in a study of metastatic and nonmetastatic thyroid tumors. MiXCR reprocessed the PCR reads for TCRdb. The sample has fewer than 7,000 clones, under 35% seen once; the top ten hold roughly 17%. No treatment had been given to any patient before thyroid surgery. Input material: adjacent normal tissue. These receptors originate from a female donor with papillary thyroid cancer or a benign thyroid nodule (not recorded which). Some clones in this sample may be carry-over from other donors' samples.

The chain is built from TRBV30 and TRBJ2-7; D gene unclear. The germline CDR1 and CDR2 sequences are GTSNPN and SVGIG (reference sequence). There are 14 residues in the CDR3. Trimming pared 2 bases from V and 1 base from J, leaving 12 bases between. CDR3 region: CAWSHDTISYEQYF. The DNA for the CDR3 is TGTGCCTGGAGTCACGACACGATATCCTACGAGCAGTACTTC. Full variable domain (rest looked up from reference TRBV30 and TRBJ2-7): SQTIHQWPATLVQPVGSPLSLECTVEGTSNPNLYWYRQAAGRGLQLLFYSVGIGQISSEVPQNLSASRPQDRQFILSSKKLLLSDSGFYLCAWSHDTISYEQYFGPGTRLTVT.

This clone was recorded many times. The chain has TRBV24-1 and TRBJ2-2; TRBD1 is a possible D gene (5 bases). Trimming pared 2 bases from V and 2 bases from J, leaving 23 bases between. The CDR3 extends over 20 amino acids. Germline V gene sequence: CDR1 KGHDR, CDR2 SFDVKD. The CDR3 sequence is CATSDSSVAGYIPNTGELFF. The CDR3 nucleotides read TGTGCCACCAGTGATTCATCAGTCGCAGGGTATATACCCAACACCGGGGAGCTGTTTTTT.

The J gene is TRBJ2-7, the V gene TRBV29-1; maybe TRBD1 (5 bases). Germline values: CDR1 SQVTM, CDR2 ANQGSEA. This CDR3 has 13 amino acids. Trimming shortened V by 6 bases and J by 2 bases, and 14 bases separated the two germline ends. CDR3 protein: CSVAPGSTYEQYF. CDR3 coding DNA: TGCAGCGTGGCCCCAGGGTCAACCTACGAGCAGTACTTC.

The rearrangement joins TRBV27 to TRBJ2-7, with D uncertain. V was clipped by 4 bases and J by 3 bases, with 16 bases between them. This CDR3 region has 15 residues. CDR1 MNHEY and CDR2 SMNVEV come from the germline V gene (reference sequence). CDR3 sequence (DNA): TGTGCCAGCAGTTCCCCTTCCATGGCGGTCTACGAGCAGTACTTC. It yields the protein CASSSPSMAVYEQYF.

This clone was picked up many times. The rearrangement links TRBV6-5 to TRBJ1-2; 10 nucleotides agree with TRBD1. Germline CDR1 reads MNHEY; CDR2 reads SVGAGI. V trimming: 1 base; J trimming: 0 bases; junction bases outside the gene matches: 2. This CDR3 comprises 16 residues. The CDR3 DNA follows: TGTGCCAGCAGTTACTTAGGACAGGGGGCTAACTATGGCTACACCTTC. Protein sequence: CASSYLGQGANYGYTF.

This clone rates as medium-sized (0.01 to 0.1%). The same CDR3 also results from other DNA sequences found in this sample. This sequence joins TRBV9 and TRBJ2-2; the D gene is possibly TRBD2 (5 bases). This CDR3 has 13 amino acids. The V end lost 4 bases, the J end lost 8 bases, and 12 bases lay between the germline ends. Germline-derived CDR1 and CDR2 are SGDLS and YYNGEE. CDR3 loop: CASSKPTGGELFF. CDR3 DNA sequence: TGTGCCAGCAGCAAACCGACGGGGGGGGAGCTGTTTTTT. Using reference TRBV9 and TRBJ2-2 for the parts outside the CDR3, the full variable domain is DSGVTQTPKHLITATGQRVTLRCSPRSGDLSVYWYQQSLDQGLQFLIQYYNGEERAKGNILERFSAQQFPDLHSELNLSSLELGDSALYFCASSKPTGGELFFGEGSRLTVL.

This clone is medium-sized within its sample. The chain couples TRBV7-9 to TRBJ1-2; D call uncertain. V lost 0 bases and J 7 bases, leaving 12 bases between the germline ends. The CDR3 loop spans 14 amino acids. The V gene's germline CDR1 is SEHNR and CDR2 FQNEAQ (reference sequence). CDR3 bases: TGTGCCAGCAGCTTAGCGTCAGCCCTAGGTGGCTACACCTTC. It specifies CASSLASALGGYTF.

By proportion, this clone is medium-sized. The CDR3 region is CASSLGQYEQYF. Here the CDR3 DNA reads TGTGCCAGCAGCTTGGGGCAGTACGAGCAGTACTTC. The V and J genes are TRBV5-5 and TRBJ2-7, with D unclear. This CDR3 region has 12 residues. In germline, CDR1 is SGHKS, CDR2 YYEKEE (reference sequence). Trimming removed 0 bases from V and 4 bases from J, with 5 bases in between.

The CDR3 nucleotides read TGTGCCAGCAGCTTAGTTTCGGGTCAGGACTACGAGCAGTACTTC. This codes for CASSLVSGQDYEQYF. V is TRBV7-6 and J is TRBJ2-7; no clear D. Germline CDR1 SGHVS, CDR2 FNYEAQ. Deletions cut 1 base from V and 3 bases from J, with 13 bases between. The CDR3 sequence is 15 residues long.